The 30 T cell receptor beta chains below come from one sample, sequenced in a study of T-cell reconstitution after alpha-beta-depleted transplantation in children. Preparing the TCRbeta library involved the use of unique molecular identifiers. One entry per CDR3 protein, called by TCRdb with MiXCR from the PCR reads. The table has about 610,000 distinct CDR3 sequences, roughly a tenth seen once; the top ten hold roughly 3.9%. The sequenced sample was PBMCs from the stem cell graft donor, obtained from the stem cell graft. The receptors originated from a human donor who donated a stem cell graft to a child with acute myeloid leukemia.

This chain joins TRBV20-1 and TRBJ2-7, with 8 bases aligning to TRBD1. The CDR3 is 17 residues long. Germline V gene sequence: CDR1 DFQATT, CDR2 SNEGSKA (reference sequence). V gave up 0 bases and J gave up 4 bases; unmatched junction bases: 14. CDR3 DNA sequence: TGCAGTGCTAGAGATCCTCTCTCAGGGGGCGAAGGGTACGAGCAGTACTTC. This gives the protein CSARDPLSGGEGYEQYF.

This rearrangement joins TRBV12-3 or TRBV12-4 to TRBJ1-6; TRBD1 aligns across 8 bases. The CDR3 totals 14 residues. The V and J ends lost 8 bases and 10 bases, in that order; junction bases with no gene match: 10. The CDR3 here is CASYHDRGRSPLHF. CDR3 DNA sequence: TGTGCCAGCTATCACGACAGGGGCCGATCACCCCTCCACTTT.

This clonotype was counted many times. The rearrangement links TRBV9 to TRBJ2-1, with D possibly being TRBD1 (7 bases). The CDR3 has 16 residues. With 4 bases removed from V and 4 bases from J, the gap between germline ends came to 18 bases. Looked up from germline, CDR1 is SGDLS and CDR2 is YYNGEE. The CDR3 loop is CASSFRGDSGYNEQFF. CDR3 nucleotide sequence: TGTGCCAGCAGCTTCCGAGGGGACAGCGGGTACAATGAGCAGTTCTTC.

Ten or more counts support this clonotype. This chain connects TRBV12-3 or TRBV12-4 to TRBJ2-7; 7 positions agree with TRBD2. The ends lost 2 bases at V and 0 bases at J; junction bases unmatched: 4. CDR3 length: 15 residues. For the CDR3, the DNA is TGTGCCAGCAGTTTACCTAGCGGTAGCTCCTACGAGCAGTACTTC. This sequence encodes CASSLPSGSSYEQYF.

This clonotype appeared a few times. This sequence joins TRBV27 and TRBJ1-1; 7 bases agree with TRBD1. The CDR3 spans 13 residues. V was pared by 6 bases and J by 5 bases, with 6 bases of the junction left unmatched. CDR1 and CDR2 from the germline V gene are MNHEY and SMNVEV (reference sequence). CDR3 sequence: CASSPRGLTEAFF. The CDR3, as DNA: TGTGCCAGCAGCCCCAGGGGGTTAACTGAAGCTTTCTTT.

This clonotype was recorded a few times. The chain uses TRBV20-1 and TRBJ2-7, with 12 bases fitting TRBD2. V lost 4 bases and J lost 5; bases outside the gene matches: 12. In germline, CDR1 is DFQATT, CDR2 SNEGSKA (reference sequence). This CDR3 spans 16 amino acids. The CDR3, as DNA: TGCAGTGCTACCCGGACTAGCGGGACCAGGGGGGACGAGCAGTACTTC. Amino acid sequence: CSATRTSGTRGDEQYF.

This clonotype was picked up many times. V and J are TRBV4-2 and TRBJ2-1; 10 nucleotides match TRBD2. Germline CDR1 and CDR2: LGHNA and YNFKEQ. V shed 4 bases, J shed 5 bases, and the junction held 11 bases outside the gene matches. The CDR3 totals 17 residues. CDR3 DNA sequence: TGTGCCAGCAGCCGTTCCGGAACGGGACTAGCGAACAATGAGCAGTTCTTC. Amino acids: CASSRSGTGLANNEQFF.

The J gene is TRBJ2-7, the V gene TRBV7-2; a possible D gene is TRBD2 (5 bases). The CDR3 is 14 residues long. V was cut by 0 bases and J by 7 bases, with 13 bases left in between. Germline V gene data show CDR1 as SGHTA and CDR2 as FQGNSA. The CDR3 DNA reads TGTGCCAGCAGCTTAGCTCGAGGGCCGGGGGAGCAGTACTTC. It encodes CASSLARGPGEQYF.

The V gene is TRBV5-6, the J gene TRBJ2-2; TRBD1 matches at 8 bases. J was trimmed by 5 bases and V by 5 bases; bases with no gene match: 11. The germline CDR1 and CDR2 sequences are SGHDT and YYEEEE. The length of the CDR3 is 16 residues. CDR3 sequence (DNA): TGTGCCAGCAGACCCCGGGACAGGATAGGAACCGGGGAGCTGTTTTTT. It yields the protein CASRPRDRIGTGELFF.

The rearrangement joins TRBV7-2 to TRBJ2-1; 14 positions agree with TRBD2. The CDR3 extends over 17 amino acids. CDR1 SGHTA and CDR2 FQGNSA come from the germline V gene. Unmatched junction bases numbered 7, after V lost 6 bases and J lost 3 bases. CDR3 bases: TGTGCCAGCAGGACTGGGGGGACTAGCGGGAGCTACAATGAGCAGTTCTTC. Translation: CASRTGGTSGSYNEQFF.

This clonotype has just a few counts. The V gene is TRBV24-1, the J gene TRBJ1-5; 7 bases align to TRBD1. CDR3 size: 15 residues. J lost 6 bases, V lost 6 bases, and 10 bases had no gene match. Germline CDR1 KGHDR, CDR2 SFDVKD. In nucleotides, the CDR3 is TGTGCCACCAGTTCCTTTGACAGGGACGGTCAGCCCCAGCATTTT. It specifies CATSSFDRDGQPQHF.

V gene TRBV20-1 combines with J gene TRBJ2-1, with TRBD2 matching over 8 bases. Germline V CDR1 and CDR2: DFQATT, SNEGSKA (reference sequence). The V segment lost 5 bases and the J segment 4 bases; nucleotides outside the gene matches: 10. The CDR3 length is 15 residues. Here the CDR3 reads CSAPRVAGSYNEQFF. DNA for the CDR3: TGCAGTGCTCCACGGGTAGCGGGGTCTTACAATGAGCAGTTCTTC.

V gene TRBV12-3 or TRBV12-4 combines with J gene TRBJ2-3; D gene ambiguous. Trimming stripped 6 bases from V and 3 bases from J, with 13 bases between. The CDR3 has 14 amino acids. This chain's CDR3 is CASRKAIKTDTQYF. The CDR3 DNA reads TGTGCCAGCAGGAAGGCCATCAAGACAGATACGCAGTATTTT.

This clonotype was recorded at least ten times. V is TRBV20-1 and J is TRBJ2-5; D is unclear. Germline V gives CDR1 DFQATT, CDR2 SNEGSKA (reference sequence). Trimming cost V 5 bases and J 0 bases, with 13 bases left between them. The CDR3 is 14 residues long. CDR3 DNA sequence: TGCAGTGCTCCCCGCCCCGGGTACCAAGAGACCCAGTACTTC. This gives the protein CSAPRPGYQETQYF.

Comment on this clonotype: Since a much larger clone is just one base distant, this may be a read error. V usage is TRBV20-1 and J usage is TRBJ2-5; D not resolved. Germline V gene sequence: CDR1 DFQATT, CDR2 SNEGSKA (reference sequence). The CDR3 is 17 residues long. CDR3 in amino acids: CCACLLDGAQRRETQYF. The CDR3 bases are TGCTGTGCTTGTCTCCTAGATGGTGCGCAGCGCCGTGAGACCCAGTACTTC.

This clonotype occurred many times. The rearrangement joins TRBV15 to TRBJ2-1; a weak D match, TRBD2 (5 bases). The CDR3 is made up of 22 amino acids. V dropped 0 bases and J dropped 0 bases, with 27 bases sitting between them. The germline gives CDR1 LNHNV, CDR2 YYDKDF (reference sequence). This CDR3 reads CATSRDQWGSEKVPTSYNEQFF. The CDR3 nucleotides read TGTGCCACCAGCAGAGATCAATGGGGTAGCGAGAAAGTTCCTACCTCCTACAATGAGCAGTTCTTC. The variable domain in full, completed from reference TRBV15 and TRBJ2-1, reads DAMVIQNPRYQVTQFGKPVTLSCSQTLNHNVMYWYQQKSSQAPKLLFHYYDKDFNNEADTPDNFQSRRPNTSFCFLDIRSPGLGDTAMYLCATSRDQWGSEKVPTSYNEQFFGPGTRLTVL.

The chain has TRBV29-1 and TRBJ2-7, with D tentatively TRBD1 (7 bases). The CDR3 loop spans 16 amino acids. The V and J ends lost 4 bases and 2 bases respectively, with 21 bases between them. CDR1 and CDR2 from the germline V gene are SQVTM and ANQGSEA. CDR3 residues: CSVGGGGTASPYEQYF. CDR3 sequence (DNA): TGCAGCGTTGGAGGGGGCGGGACAGCCTCTCCCTACGAGCAGTACTTC.

Only a few counts were recorded for this clonotype. V gene TRBV11-2 combines with J gene TRBJ2-1; no reliable D call. Germline CDR1 is SGHAT and CDR2 is FQNNGV. The V and J ends lost 2 bases and 5 bases respectively, with 10 bases between them. The CDR3 is 14 residues long. The CDR3 nucleotides are TGTGCCAGCAGCTTATGGGATTTGGACAATGAGCAGTTCTTC. It yields the protein CASSLWDLDNEQFF.

A few counts support this clonotype. V and J are TRBV7-3 and TRBJ1-2, with 8 bases that match TRBD1. Germline CDR1 is SGHTA and CDR2 is FQGTGA. V was pared by 5 bases and J by 6 bases, with 8 bases of the junction left unmatched. The CDR3 is made up of 14 amino acids. CDR3 nucleotide sequence: TGTGCCAGCAGCCTTACAGGGGGGAAAGATGGCTACACCTTC. This translates into CASSLTGGKDGYTF.

There are many counts of this clonotype. The rearrangement links TRBV11-2 to TRBJ2-1, with D unresolved. Germline CDR1 reads SGHAT; CDR2 reads FQNNGV. Trimming pared 2 bases from V and 7 bases from J, leaving 15 bases between. This CDR3 region has 15 residues. CDR3 sequence reads: CASSLLGSTGNEQFF. The DNA of the CDR3 is TGTGCCAGCAGCTTACTGGGTAGCACGGGTAATGAGCAGTTCTTC.

This clonotype was recorded many times. The rearrangement joins TRBV6-2 or TRBV6-3 to TRBJ2-1; 14 bases line up with TRBD2. Trimming removed 6 bases from V and 8 bases from J; junction bases left unmatched: 3. This CDR3 region has 14 residues. The germline gives CDR1 MNHEY, CDR2 SVGEGT. In DNA, the CDR3 is TGTGCCAGCAGCCGGACTAGCGGGGGGTATGAGCAGTTCTTC. Amino acid sequence: CASSRTSGGYEQFF.

This clonotype was detected a few times. The genes are TRBV6-2 or TRBV6-3 and TRBJ1-4; D remains unclear. Germline V gene data show CDR1 as MNHEY and CDR2 as SVGEGT. The CDR3 contains 14 residues. Trimming shortened V by 0 bases and J by 7 bases, and 9 bases separated the two germline ends. CDR3: CASSYSPWGEKLFF. The CDR3, as DNA: TGTGCCAGCAGTTACTCTCCCTGGGGTGAAAAACTGTTTTTT.

This clonotype was counted at least ten times. The chain uses TRBV12-3 or TRBV12-4 and TRBJ1-1; D is uncertain. The length of the CDR3 is 14 residues. V was cut by 2 bases and J by 5 bases, with 12 bases left in between. CDR3 coding DNA: TGTGCCAGCAGTTTAAGGAGCGCGGGGACTGAAGCTTTCTTT. Translating it yields CASSLRSAGTEAFF.

V usage is TRBV6-5 and J usage is TRBJ2-3; no clear D. This CDR3 region has 19 residues. Between the trimmed V and J ends, which lost 0 bases and 3 bases, there was a span of 22 bases. Germline CDR1 MNHEY, CDR2 SVGAGI. The CDR3 nucleotides read TGTGCCAGCAGTTACTCGGCCCCGGTTAATTGGCGCACGACAGATACGCAGTATTTT. Translating it yields CASSYSAPVNWRTTDTQYF.

The rearrangement uses TRBV6-2 or TRBV6-3 and TRBJ2-1; 11 bases map to TRBD2. Germline V gene lookup returns CDR1 MNHEY and CDR2 SVGEGT. The CDR3 is made up of 16 amino acids. J gave up 7 bases and V 0 bases, and 5 bases lay outside the gene matches. The CDR3 DNA is TGTGCCAGCAGTTACTCAACTAGCGGGAGTTCAAATGAGCAGTTCTTC. Translating gives CASSYSTSGSSNEQFF.

This clonotype was found a few times. This chain connects TRBV27 to TRBJ2-2; D is unclear. Per the germline V gene, CDR1 is MNHEY and CDR2 is SMNVEV (reference sequence). Trimming shortened V by 2 bases and J by 0 bases, and 13 bases separated the two germline ends. The length of the CDR3 is 17 residues. The CDR3 region has the DNA TGTGCCAGCAGTTTAGAAGAACGACCCGCGAACACCGGGGAGCTGTTTTTT. As protein: CASSLEERPANTGELFF.

This clonotype has a handful of counts. The chain employs TRBV20-1 and TRBJ1-4, with a tentative D call TRBD1 (6 bases). Trimming removed 6 bases from V and 10 bases from J, with 24 bases in between. The CDR3 runs to 15 residues. CDR1 is DFQATT, CDR2 SNEGSKA, per germline (reference sequence). The CDR3 here is CSARPLSGGGGKLFF. The CDR3 DNA follows: TGCAGTGCCCGACCTCTAAGCGGGGGCGGCGGAAAACTGTTTTTT.

This clonotype was counted only a few times. The CDR3 reads CATSRDSGLALTGELFF. In DNA form, the CDR3 reads TGTGCCACCAGCAGAGATTCGGGACTAGCGCTCACCGGGGAGCTGTTTTTT. This chain links TRBV15 with TRBJ2-2; 10 bases map to TRBD2. The V segment lost 0 bases and the J segment 4 bases; nucleotides outside the gene matches: 5. Looked up from germline, CDR1 is LNHNV and CDR2 is YYDKDF (reference sequence). The CDR3 sequence is 17 residues long.

The chain combines TRBV6-5 with TRBJ2-7; TRBD1 matches 9 bases. The CDR3 extends over 14 amino acids. J lost 7 bases, V lost 1 base, and 5 bases had no gene match. CDR1 MNHEY and CDR2 SVGAGI come from the germline V gene. The CDR3 sequence: CASSYLGQGREQYF. The CDR3 nucleotides are TGTGCCAGCAGTTACTTGGGACAGGGCAGGGAGCAGTACTTC.

This clonotype came up a few times. The V call is TRBV3-1, the J call TRBJ2-3; D perhaps matches TRBD1 (6 bases). Trimming shortened V by 0 bases and J by 1 base, and 14 bases separated the two germline ends. CDR3 length equals 17 residues. Per the germline V gene, CDR1 is LGHDT and CDR2 is YNNKEL (reference sequence). The CDR3: CASSQDWQGGGTDTQYF. CDR3 DNA sequence: TGTGCCAGCAGCCAAGATTGGCAAGGGGGTGGCACAGATACGCAGTATTTT.